The 9 T cell receptor beta chains listed next were all sequenced from one sample in a study of CD8+ T cells in alopecia areata. cDNA reverse transcribed from extracted RNA served as the sequencing template. Produced via immunoSEQ multiplex PCR; TCRdb's table is partial and in-frame only. The sample has some 170,000 clones, over 50% seen once. The sequences come from CD4+ T cells sorted from blood, collected at week 0. These receptors originate from a human donor with alopecia areata.

In this sample, this clone turned up a few times. The rearrangement joins TRBV10-3 to TRBJ1-1; tentative D call: TRBD1 (5 bases). Trimming removed 7 bases from V and 3 bases from J, with 12 bases in between. CDR3 length: 13 residues. Germline CDR1 reads ENHRY; CDR2 reads SYGVKD. The CDR3 is CAITGRVDTEAFF. For the CDR3, the DNA is TGTGCCATCACGGGCAGGGTTGACACTGAAGCTTTCTTT.

The genes are TRBV30 and TRBJ1-1, with a tentative D call TRBD1 (5 bases). The CDR3 runs to 12 residues. Germline values: CDR1 GTSNPN, CDR2 SVGIG (reference sequence). Trimming cost V 4 bases and J 1 base, with 7 bases left between them. CDR3 loop: CAWTGPNTEAFF. The CDR3, as DNA: TGTGCCTGGACAGGGCCGAACACTGAAGCTTTCTTT.

This clone appeared a few times. The V call is TRBV7-2, the J call TRBJ1-1; D is unresolved. The CDR3 contains 14 residues. Trimming cost V 0 bases and J 2 bases, with 7 bases left between them. CDR1 is SGHTA and CDR2 is FQGNSA in the germline V gene. The CDR3 DNA sequence: TGTGCCAGCAGCTTAGCGCCCCGTAACACTGAAGCTTTCTTT. Translating gives CASSLAPRNTEAFF.

The table lists this clone with a few counts. The chain employs TRBV6-6 and TRBJ1-6; tentative D call: TRBD1 (5 bases). The CDR3 has 16 amino acids. CDR1 is MNHNY and CDR2 is SVGAGI in the germline V gene (reference sequence). The germline V and J ends were trimmed by 5 bases and 9 bases, with 20 bases remaining between them. DNA for the CDR3: TGTGCCAGCAGTAACGCAGCTCAGGGAAGTGGTTCACCCCTCCACTTT. Translating it yields CASSNAAQGSGSPLHF.

This chain joins TRBV11-2 and TRBJ2-6; D unclear. CDR1 and CDR2 (germline): SGHAT, FQNNGV. Trimming pared 1 base from V and 12 bases from J, leaving 7 bases between. This CDR3 is 12 amino acids long. CDR3 nucleotides: TGTGCCAGCAGCTTAGGCGTTGGCGTCCTGACTTTC. Its protein product is CASSLGVGVLTF.

The chain combines TRBV9 with TRBJ2-5; D gene ambiguous. Near its end, the DNA agrees better with TRBJ2-7, so the J call may be wrong. The germline gives CDR1 SGDLS, CDR2 YYNGEE. The CDR3 covers 13 residues. The CDR3 spells CASSVGVRDEQYF. CDR3 sequence (DNA): TGTGCCAGCAGCGTAGGGGTACGCGACGAGCAGTACTTC.

This chain joins TRBV7-9 and TRBJ2-5; TRBD2 is a possible D gene (5 bases). The length of the CDR3 is 15 residues. V shed 5 bases and J shed 2 bases, with 15 bases lying between them. The germline gives CDR1 SEHNR, CDR2 FQNEAQ (reference sequence). The DNA for the CDR3 is TGTGCCAGCAGCCCAAAGCAGCGGCTTCAAGAGACCCAGTACTTC. This sequence encodes CASSPKQRLQETQYF.

The rearrangement joins TRBV15 to TRBJ2-5, with 9 bases fitting TRBD2. This CDR3 comprises 17 residues. V was clipped by 1 base and J by 4 bases; unmatched bases: 10. CDR1 is LNHNV and CDR2 is YYDKDF in the germline V gene (reference sequence). The CDR3 sequence: CATSRVAGATTTETQYF. CDR3 coding DNA: TGTGCCACCAGCAGAGTAGCGGGGGCCACGACCACAGAGACCCAGTACTTC.

The V call is TRBV28, the J call TRBJ2-7; possibly TRBD1 for D (6 bases). V gave up 5 bases and J gave up 3 bases, with 14 bases separating them. Germline CDR1 and CDR2: MDHEN and SYDVKM. There are 14 residues in the CDR3. The CDR3 is CASSPTDRNYEQYF. The CDR3 DNA follows: TGTGCCAGCAGTCCGACGGACAGAAACTACGAGCAGTACTTC.